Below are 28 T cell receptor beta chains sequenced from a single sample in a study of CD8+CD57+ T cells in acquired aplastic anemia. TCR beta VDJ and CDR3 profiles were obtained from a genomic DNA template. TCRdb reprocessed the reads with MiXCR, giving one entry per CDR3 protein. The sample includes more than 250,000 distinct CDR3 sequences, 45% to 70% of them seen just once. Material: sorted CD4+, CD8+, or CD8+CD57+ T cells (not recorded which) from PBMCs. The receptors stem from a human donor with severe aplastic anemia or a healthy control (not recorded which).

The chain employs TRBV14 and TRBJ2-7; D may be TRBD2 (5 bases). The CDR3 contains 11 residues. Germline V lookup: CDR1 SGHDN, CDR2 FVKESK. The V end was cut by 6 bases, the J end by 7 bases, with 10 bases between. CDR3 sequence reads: CASSYGVEQYF. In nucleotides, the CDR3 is TGTGCCAGCAGTTACGGGGTTGAGCAGTACTTC.

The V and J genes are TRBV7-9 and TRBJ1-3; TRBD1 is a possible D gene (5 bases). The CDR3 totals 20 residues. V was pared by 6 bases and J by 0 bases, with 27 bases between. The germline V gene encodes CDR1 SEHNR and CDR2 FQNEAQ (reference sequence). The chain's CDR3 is CASSLSGAHLESSSGNTIYF. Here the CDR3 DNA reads TGTGCCAGCAGTTTATCCGGGGCGCATCTTGAGTCTAGCTCTGGAAACACCATATATTTT.

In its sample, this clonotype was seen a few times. Here the CDR3 reads CASRGRGTGELFF. The CDR3 nucleotides are TGTGCCAGCAGGGGTCGGGGCACCGGGGAGCTGTTTTTT. The chain recombines TRBV6-1 with TRBJ2-2; tentative D call: TRBD2 (5 bases). The CDR3 is 13 amino acids. The V and J ends lost 6 bases and 4 bases respectively, with 9 bases between them. In germline, CDR1 is MNHNS, CDR2 SASEGT.

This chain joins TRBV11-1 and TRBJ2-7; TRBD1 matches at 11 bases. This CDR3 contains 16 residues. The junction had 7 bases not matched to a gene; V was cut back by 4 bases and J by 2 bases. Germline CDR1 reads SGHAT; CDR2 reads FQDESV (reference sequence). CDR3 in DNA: TGTGCCAGCAGCTCCCCGGACAGGGGGCGAACCTACGAGCAGTACTTC. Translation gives CASSSPDRGRTYEQYF.

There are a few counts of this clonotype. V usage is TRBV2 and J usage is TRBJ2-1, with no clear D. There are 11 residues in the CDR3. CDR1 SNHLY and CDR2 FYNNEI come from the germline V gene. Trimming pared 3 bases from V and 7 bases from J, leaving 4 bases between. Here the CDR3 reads CASSEWNEQFF. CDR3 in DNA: TGTGCCAGCAGTGAGTGGAATGAGCAGTTCTTC.

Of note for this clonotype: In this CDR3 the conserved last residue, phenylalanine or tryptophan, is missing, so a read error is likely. The CDR3 sequence: CASSMGQGISYEQYH. The CDR3 nucleotides are TGTGCCAGTAGTATGGGACAGGGAATATCCTACGAGCAGTACCAC. The chain combines TRBV19 with TRBJ2-7; 9 bases fit TRBD1. The junction had 4 bases not matched to a gene; V was cut back by 3 bases and J by 1 base. CDR1 and CDR2 (germline): LNHDA, SQIVND (reference sequence). The CDR3 loop spans 15 amino acids.

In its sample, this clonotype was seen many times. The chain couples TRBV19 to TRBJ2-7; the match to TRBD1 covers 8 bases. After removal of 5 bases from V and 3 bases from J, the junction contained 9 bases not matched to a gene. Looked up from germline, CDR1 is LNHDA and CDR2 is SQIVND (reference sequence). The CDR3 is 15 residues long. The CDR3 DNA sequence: TGTGCCAGTAGTCCTAACCCCGGGACAGGCTACGAGCAGTACTTC. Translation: CASSPNPGTGYEQYF.

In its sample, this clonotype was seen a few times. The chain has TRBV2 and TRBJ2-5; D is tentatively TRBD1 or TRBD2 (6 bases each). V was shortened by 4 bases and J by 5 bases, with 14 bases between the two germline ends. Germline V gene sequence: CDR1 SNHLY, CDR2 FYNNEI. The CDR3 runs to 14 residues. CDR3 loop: CASSVLGGRETQYF. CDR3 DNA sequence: TGTGCCAGCAGTGTTCTGGGGGGCAGGGAGACCCAGTACTTC.

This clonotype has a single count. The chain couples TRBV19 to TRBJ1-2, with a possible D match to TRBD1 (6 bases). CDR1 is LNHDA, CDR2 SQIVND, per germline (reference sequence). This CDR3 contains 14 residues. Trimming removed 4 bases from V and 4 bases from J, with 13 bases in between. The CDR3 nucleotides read TGTGCCAGTAGTAGTCCGGGGACACCCTATGGCTACACCTTC. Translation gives CASSSPGTPYGYTF.

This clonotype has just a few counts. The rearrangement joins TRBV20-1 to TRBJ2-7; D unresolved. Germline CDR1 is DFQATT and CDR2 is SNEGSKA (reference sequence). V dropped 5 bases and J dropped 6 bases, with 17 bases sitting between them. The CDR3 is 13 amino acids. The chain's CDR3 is CSAGSDSIGEQYF. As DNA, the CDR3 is TGCAGTGCTGGGTCCGACTCGATAGGCGAGCAGTACTTC.

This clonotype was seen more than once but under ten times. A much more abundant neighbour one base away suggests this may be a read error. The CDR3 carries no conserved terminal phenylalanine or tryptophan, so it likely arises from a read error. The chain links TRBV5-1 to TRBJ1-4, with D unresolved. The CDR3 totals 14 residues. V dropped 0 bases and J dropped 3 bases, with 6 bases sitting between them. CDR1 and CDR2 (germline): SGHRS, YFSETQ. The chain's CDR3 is CASSLDGSNEKLFC. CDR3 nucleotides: TGCGCCAGCAGCTTGGACGGTTCTAATGAAAAACTGTTTTGT.

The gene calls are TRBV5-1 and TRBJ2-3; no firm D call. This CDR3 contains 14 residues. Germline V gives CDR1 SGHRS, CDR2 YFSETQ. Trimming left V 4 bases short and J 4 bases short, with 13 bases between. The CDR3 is CASSKTRDSDTQYF. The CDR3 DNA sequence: TGCGCCAGCAGCAAGACCAGAGATTCAGATACGCAGTATTTT.

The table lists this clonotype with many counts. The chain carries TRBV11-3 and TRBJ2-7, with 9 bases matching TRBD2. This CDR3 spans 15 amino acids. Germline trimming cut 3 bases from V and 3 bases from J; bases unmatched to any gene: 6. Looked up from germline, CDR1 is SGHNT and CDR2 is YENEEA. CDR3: CASSLGGGARYEQYF. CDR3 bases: TGTGCCAGCAGCTTGGGCGGGGGGGCCCGCTACGAGCAGTACTTC.

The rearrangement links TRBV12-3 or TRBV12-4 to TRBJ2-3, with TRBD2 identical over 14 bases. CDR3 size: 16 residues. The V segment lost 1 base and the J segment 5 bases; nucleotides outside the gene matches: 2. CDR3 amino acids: CASSLGTSGRRDTQYF. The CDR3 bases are TGTGCCAGCAGTTTAGGGACTAGCGGGAGGAGAGATACGCAGTATTTT.

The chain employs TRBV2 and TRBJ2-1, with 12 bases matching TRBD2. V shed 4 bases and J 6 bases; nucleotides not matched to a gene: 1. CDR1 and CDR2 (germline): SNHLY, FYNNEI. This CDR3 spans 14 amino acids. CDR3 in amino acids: CASSASGRANEQFF. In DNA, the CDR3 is TGTGCCAGCAGTGCTAGCGGGAGGGCCAATGAGCAGTTCTTC. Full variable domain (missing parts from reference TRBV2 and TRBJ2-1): EPEVTQTPSHQVTQMGQEVILRCVPISNHLYFYWYRQILGQKVEFLVSFYNNEISEKSEIFDDQFSVERPDGSNFTLKIRSTKLEDSAMYFCASSASGRANEQFFGPGTRLTVL.

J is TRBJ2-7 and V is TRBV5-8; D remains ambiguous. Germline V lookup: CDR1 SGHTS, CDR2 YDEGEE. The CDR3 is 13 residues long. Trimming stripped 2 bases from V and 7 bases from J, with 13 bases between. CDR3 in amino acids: CASSFRVPTEQYF. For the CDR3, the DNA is TGTGCCAGCAGCTTTCGGGTTCCTACGGAGCAGTACTTC. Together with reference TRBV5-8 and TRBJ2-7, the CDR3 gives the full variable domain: EAGVTQSPTHLIKTRGQQATLRCSPISGHTSVYWYQQALGLGLQFLLWYDEGEERNRGNFPPRFSGRQFPNYSSELNVNALELEDSALYLCASSFRVPTEQYFGPGTRLTVT.

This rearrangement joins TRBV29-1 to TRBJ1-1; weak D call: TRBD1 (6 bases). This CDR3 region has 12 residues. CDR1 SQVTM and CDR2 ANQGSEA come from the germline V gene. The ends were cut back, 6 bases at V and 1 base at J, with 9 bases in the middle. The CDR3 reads CSVNRANTEAFF. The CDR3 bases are TGCAGCGTAAACAGGGCGAACACTGAAGCTTTCTTT.

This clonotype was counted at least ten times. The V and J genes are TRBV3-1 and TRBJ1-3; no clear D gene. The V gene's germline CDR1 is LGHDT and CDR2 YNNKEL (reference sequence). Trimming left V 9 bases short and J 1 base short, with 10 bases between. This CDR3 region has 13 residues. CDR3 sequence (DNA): TGTGCCAGTAGCGTTCTGTCTGGAAACACCATATATTTT. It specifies CASSVLSGNTIYF.

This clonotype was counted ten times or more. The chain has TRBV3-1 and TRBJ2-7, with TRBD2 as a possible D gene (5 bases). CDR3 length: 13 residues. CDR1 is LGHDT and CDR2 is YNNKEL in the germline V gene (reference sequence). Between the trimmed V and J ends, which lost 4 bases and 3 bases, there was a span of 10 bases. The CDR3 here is CASSRGPLYEQYF. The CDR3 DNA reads TGTGCCAGCAGCCGCGGGCCGCTCTACGAGCAGTACTTC.

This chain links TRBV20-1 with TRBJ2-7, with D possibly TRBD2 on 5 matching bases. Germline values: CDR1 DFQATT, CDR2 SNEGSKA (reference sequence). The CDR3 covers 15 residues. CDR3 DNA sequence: TGCGGTGGCGTGCGGGTTGGACGATACTCCTACGAGCAGTACTTC. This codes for CGGVRVGRYSYEQYF.

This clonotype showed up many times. CDR3 residues: CASSVAPGLADNEQFF. The CDR3 DNA reads TGTGCCAGCAGCGTAGCCCCGGGACTAGCGGACAATGAGCAGTTCTTC. The J gene is TRBJ2-1, the V gene TRBV9; 11 nucleotides align to TRBD2. The CDR3 extends over 16 amino acids. Germline V CDR1 and CDR2: SGDLS, YYNGEE. V shed 0 bases, J shed 5 bases, and the junction held 4 bases outside the gene matches.

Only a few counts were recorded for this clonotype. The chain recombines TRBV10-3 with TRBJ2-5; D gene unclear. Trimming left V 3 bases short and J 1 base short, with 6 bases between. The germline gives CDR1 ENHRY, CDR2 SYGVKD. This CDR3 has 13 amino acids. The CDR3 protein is CAISDGFQETQYF. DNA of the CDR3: TGTGCCATCAGTGACGGCTTCCAAGAGACCCAGTACTTC.

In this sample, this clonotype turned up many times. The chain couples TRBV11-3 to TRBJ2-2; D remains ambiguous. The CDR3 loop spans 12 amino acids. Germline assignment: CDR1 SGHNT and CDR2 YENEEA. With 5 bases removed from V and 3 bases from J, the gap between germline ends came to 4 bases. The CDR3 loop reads CASSLYTGELFF. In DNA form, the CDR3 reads TGTGCCAGCAGCCTCTACACCGGGGAGCTGTTTTTT.

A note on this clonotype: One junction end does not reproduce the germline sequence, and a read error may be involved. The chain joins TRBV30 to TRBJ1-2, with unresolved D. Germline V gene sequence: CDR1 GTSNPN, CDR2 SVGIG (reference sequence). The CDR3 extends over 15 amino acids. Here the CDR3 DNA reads TGTGCCTGGAGTGTACCCGCCGGCGGAAACTATGGCTACGCCTTC. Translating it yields CAWSVPAGGNYGYAF.

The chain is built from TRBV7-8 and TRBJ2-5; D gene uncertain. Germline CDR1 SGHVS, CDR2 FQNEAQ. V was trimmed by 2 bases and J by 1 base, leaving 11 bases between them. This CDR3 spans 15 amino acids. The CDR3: CASSLSQIFQETQYF. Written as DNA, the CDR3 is TGTGCCAGCAGCTTATCACAGATTTTCCAAGAGACCCAGTACTTC.

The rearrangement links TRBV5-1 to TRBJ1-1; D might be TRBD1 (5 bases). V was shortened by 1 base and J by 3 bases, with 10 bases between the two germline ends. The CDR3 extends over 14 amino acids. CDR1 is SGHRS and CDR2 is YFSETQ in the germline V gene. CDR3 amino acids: CASSLTGVYTEAFF. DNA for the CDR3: TGCGCCAGCAGCTTGACGGGGGTCTACACTGAAGCTTTCTTT.

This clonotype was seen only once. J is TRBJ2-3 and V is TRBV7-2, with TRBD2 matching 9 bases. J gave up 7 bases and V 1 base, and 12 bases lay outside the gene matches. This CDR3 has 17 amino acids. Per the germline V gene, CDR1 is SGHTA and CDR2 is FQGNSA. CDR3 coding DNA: TGTGCCAGCAGCTTAGGTCGTCGACTAGCGGACAAATATACGCAGTATTTT. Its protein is CASSLGRRLADKYTQYF.

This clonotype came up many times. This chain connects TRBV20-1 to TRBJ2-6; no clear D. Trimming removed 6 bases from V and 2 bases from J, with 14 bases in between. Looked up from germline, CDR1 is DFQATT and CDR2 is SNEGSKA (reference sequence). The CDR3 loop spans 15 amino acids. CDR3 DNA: TGCAGTGCCAGCGATCAGGCGGCTGGGGCCAACGTCCTGACTTTC. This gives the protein CSASDQAAGANVLTF.